These 24 T cell receptor beta chains came from one sample sequenced in a study of shared clonotypes between healthy human individuals. Using immunoSEQ multiplex PCR, the repertoire was profiled, and TCRdb retains in-frame clones only, with some absent. The table lists about a million clones, 65% to 75% of them singletons. Sequencing was performed on memory CD4+ T cells sorted from blood. Subset described: CD45RA-negative fraction. The receptors here all came from a man aged 18 to 30 in good health.

CDR3 region: CASSPGTDKQYF. CDR3 sequence (DNA): TGTGCCAGCAGCCCCGGGACAGACAAGCAGTACTTC. The rearrangement uses TRBV7-8 and TRBJ2-7, with 7 nucleotides matching TRBD1. The V gene end was trimmed by 5 bases and the J gene end by 8 bases; junction bases not matched to a gene: 6. This CDR3 is built from 12 residues. Germline lookup yields CDR1 SGHVS and CDR2 FQNEAQ.

V and J are TRBV6-1 and TRBJ1-3; no definite D call. The ends were cut back, 8 bases at V and 0 bases at J, with 8 bases in the middle. The CDR3 length is 13 residues. CDR1 is MNHNS, CDR2 SASEGT, per germline. CDR3 in DNA: TGTGCCAGCGCAGATGTCTCTGGAAACACCATATATTTT. Its translation: CASADVSGNTIYF.

The CDR3 region is CAAARGVNEKLFF. The DNA of the CDR3 is TGCGCCGCAGCCAGGGGAGTTAATGAAAAACTGTTTTTT. The V gene is TRBV4-3, the J gene TRBJ1-4; D may be TRBD1 (6 bases). The V gene lost 11 bases and the J gene lost 4 bases, with 14 bases spanning the gap. Germline-derived CDR1 and CDR2 are LGHNA and YSLEER. The CDR3 runs to 13 residues.

This chain uses TRBV5-1 with TRBJ2-5; D is undetermined. Trimming took off 1 base at V and 2 bases at J, with 6 bases between the two ends. The germline V gene encodes CDR1 SGHRS and CDR2 YFSETQ. The CDR3 loop spans 13 amino acids. Written as DNA, the CDR3 is TGCGCCAGCAGCTTGACAGAACAAGAGACCCAGTACTTC. Amino acid sequence: CASSLTEQETQYF. The full variable domain, rest sourced from reference TRBV5-1 and TRBJ2-5, is KAGVTQTPRYLIKTRGQQVTLSCSPISGHRSVSWYQQTPGQGLQFLFEYFSETQRNKGNFPGRFSGRQFSNSRSEMNVSTLELGDSALYLCASSLTEQETQYFGPGTRLLVL.

The chain is built from TRBV5-4 and TRBJ2-1; 10 nucleotides align to TRBD1. The CDR3 is 16 amino acids. The V segment lost 1 base and the J segment 9 bases; nucleotides outside the gene matches: 10. In germline, CDR1 is SGHNT, CDR2 YYREEE (reference sequence). In DNA, the CDR3 is TGTGCCAGCAGCTTGTCCGGGACAGGGGCTAGGGGTGAGCAGTTCTTC. This encodes CASSLSGTGARGEQFF.

Of note for this clone: A junction boundary mismatches the germline segment, possibly from a read error. The chain joins TRBV7-7 to TRBJ2-5; 10 bases are shared with TRBD2. CDR1 and CDR2 from the germline V gene are SSHAT and FNYEAQ (reference sequence). CDR3 size: 15 residues. The CDR3 loop is CASSLAPSGSKTQYF. The CDR3 region has the DNA TGTGCTAGCAGCTTAGCGCCTAGCGGGAGTAAGACCCAGTACTTC.

About this clone: The sample holds other DNA sequences that translate to the same CDR3. This rearrangement joins TRBV30 to TRBJ1-3; TRBD1 is a possible D gene (5 bases). Germline CDR1 is GTSNPN and CDR2 is SVGIG (reference sequence). The V end lost 5 bases, the J end lost 4 bases, and 9 bases lay between the germline ends. CDR3 length: 12 residues. For the CDR3, the DNA is TGTGCCTGGGGGACGGGAGGAAACACCATATATTTT. Protein product: CAWGTGGNTIYF.

The V gene is TRBV10-3, the J gene TRBJ1-1; D is undetermined. The CDR3 length is 13 residues. The V end was cut by 6 bases, the J end by 8 bases, with 16 bases between. The germline V gene encodes CDR1 ENHRY and CDR2 SYGVKD. CDR3 residues: CAISISWEEEAFF. The CDR3 bases are TGTGCCATCAGCATCTCTTGGGAAGAGGAAGCTTTCTTT.

With regard to this clone: The same CDR3 is also encoded by other DNA sequences in this sample. This chain connects TRBV11-2 to TRBJ1-2; perhaps TRBD1 as D (6 bases). CDR3 length equals 12 residues. The germline V gene has CDR1 SGHAT and CDR2 FQNNGV. V was pared by 5 bases and J by 5 bases, with 9 bases between. The CDR3: CASSAQGYGYTF. The CDR3 region has the DNA TGTGCCAGCAGCGCCCAGGGGTATGGCTACACCTTC.

V usage is TRBV27 and J usage is TRBJ1-1; 8 bases match TRBD1. The CDR3 runs 15 residues. Germline CDR1 reads MNHEY; CDR2 reads SMNVEV (reference sequence). The V segment lost 5 bases and the J segment 5 bases; nucleotides outside the gene matches: 10. CDR3 residues: CASSKPGQERTEAFF. CDR3 DNA sequence: TGTGCCAGCAGTAAACCGGGACAGGAGCGGACTGAAGCTTTCTTT.

This clone was observed once. CDR3 amino acids: CSVVRESTGELFF. CDR3 bases: TGCAGCGTTGTGCGTGAGTCAACCGGGGAGCTGTTTTTT. V is TRBV29-1 and J is TRBJ2-2; D gene unclear. This CDR3 contains 13 residues. Germline V lookup: CDR1 SQVTM, CDR2 ANQGSEA. V lost 4 bases and J lost 5, with 11 bases in between.

This clone has more than one count but fewer than ten. The genes are TRBV6-1 and TRBJ2-7; D might be TRBD1 (5 bases). Trimming stripped 4 bases from V and 0 bases from J, with 10 bases between. The V gene's germline CDR1 is MNHNS and CDR2 SASEGT. This CDR3 is 14 amino acids long. For the CDR3, the DNA is TGTGCCAGCAGTGGGGGCCCTAGCTCCTACGAGCAGTACTTC. Protein product: CASSGGPSSYEQYF.

The rearrangement uses TRBV5-1 and TRBJ2-7; 7 nucleotides match TRBD1. The CDR3 totals 13 residues. The V gene's germline CDR1 is SGHRS and CDR2 YFSETQ. Trimming took 2 bases from V and 6 from J; bases not matched to a gene: 5. The CDR3 protein is CASSFIQGTEQYF. CDR3 bases: TGCGCCAGCAGCTTCATACAGGGGACCGAGCAGTACTTC.

In this sample, this clone turned up a few times. The CDR3 DNA reads as TGCGCCAGCAGTGAGAGTTCGGCCGGGGAGCTGTTTTTT. Protein: CASSESSAGELFF. V gene TRBV5-1 combines with J gene TRBJ2-2, with D uncertain. V was shortened by 5 bases and J by 6 bases, with 11 bases between the two germline ends. CDR3 size: 13 residues. Germline-derived CDR1 and CDR2 are SGHRS and YFSETQ.

The chain combines TRBV14 with TRBJ1-6; no reliable D call. Germline lookup yields CDR1 SGHDN and CDR2 FVKESK. CDR3 length: 12 amino acids. Trimming cost V 0 bases and J 15 bases, with 9 bases left between them. CDR3 loop: CASSQEGLHLHF. The DNA for the CDR3 is TGTGCCAGCAGCCAAGAGGGCCTTCACCTCCACTTT.

The rearrangement links TRBV29-1 to TRBJ1-1; no clear D. The V end was cut by 4 bases, the J end by 1 base, with 10 bases between. Germline CDR1 reads SQVTM; CDR2 reads ANQGSEA. The CDR3 loop spans 13 amino acids. CDR3 region: CSVVRQRNTEAFF. CDR3 coding DNA: TGCAGCGTTGTGAGGCAGAGGAACACTGAAGCTTTCTTT.

V usage is TRBV2 and J usage is TRBJ2-7, with 8 bases that match TRBD1. V was pared by 2 bases and J by 1 base, with 10 bases of the junction left unmatched. There are 17 residues in the CDR3. Germline lookup yields CDR1 SNHLY and CDR2 FYNNEI. In DNA, the CDR3 is TGTGCCAGCAGTGAATCCCCCCTCAGGGGGCGATCCTACGAGCAGTACTTC. Translation: CASSESPLRGRSYEQYF.

V is TRBV6-1 and J is TRBJ1-3; TRBD1 aligns across 8 bases. The CDR3 runs to 15 residues. After removal of 5 bases from V and 2 bases from J, the junction contained 5 bases not matched to a gene. The germline gives CDR1 MNHNS, CDR2 SASEGT. CDR3 in DNA: TGTGCCAGCAGTTTTGGACAGGGCACTGGAAACACCATATATTTT. Translation gives CASSFGQGTGNTIYF.

On this clone: A read error is the likely source, as a far larger clone sits one nucleotide away. This chain joins TRBV7-9 and TRBJ2-5, with unresolved D. The CDR3 is 12 residues long. Germline V gene sequence: CDR1 SEHNR, CDR2 FQNEAQ (reference sequence). Trimming removed 3 bases from V and 5 bases from J, with 7 bases in between. The DNA of the CDR3 is TGTGCCAGCAGCTTGGTGTGGGAGACCCAGTACTTC. It is translated as CASSLVWETQYF.

This rearrangement joins TRBV19 to TRBJ1-5, with 7 nucleotides matching TRBD1. This CDR3 has 15 residues. CDR1 is LNHDA and CDR2 is SQIVND in the germline V gene (reference sequence). J was trimmed by 1 base and V by 7 bases; bases with no gene match: 7. The CDR3 sequence is CASTDSGGSNQPQHF. CDR3 coding DNA: TGTGCCAGTACCGACTCAGGGGGGAGCAATCAGCCCCAGCATTTT.

This chain joins TRBV18 and TRBJ2-7; D is perhaps TRBD2 (6 bases). CDR1 and CDR2 from the germline V gene are KGHSH and LQKENI. The CDR3 loop spans 19 amino acids. The V gene lost 3 bases and the J gene lost 0 bases, with 24 bases spanning the gap. The CDR3 is CASSPLAGGLAGSSYEQYF. The DNA for the CDR3 is TGTGCCAGCTCACCCCTAGCCGGCGGTCTGGCGGGAAGCTCCTACGAGCAGTACTTC.

The table lists this clone with many counts. This sample also contains other DNA sequences that code for the same CDR3. The chain couples TRBV5-6 to TRBJ1-4; possible D gene TRBD1, 6 bases. CDR1 and CDR2 (germline): SGHDT, YYEEEE. V lost 0 bases and J lost 8, with 11 bases in between. This CDR3 has 14 amino acids. The CDR3 coding sequence is TGTGCCAGCAGCTTGGGGGGGCGGTACGAAAAACTGTTTTTT. It yields the protein CASSLGGRYEKLFF.

The chain joins TRBV5-1 to TRBJ2-1; the match to TRBD2 covers 14 bases. V lost 2 bases and J lost 6; bases outside the gene matches: 4. CDR1 and CDR2 from the germline V gene are SGHRS and YFSETQ. The CDR3 is made up of 16 amino acids. The CDR3, as DNA: TGCGCCAGCAGCTTCCGACTAGCGGGGGGGCTCAATGAGCAGTTCTTC. Translation: CASSFRLAGGLNEQFF.

The chain recombines TRBV18 with TRBJ2-5; 8 nucleotides line up with TRBD1. Germline loops: CDR1 KGHSH, CDR2 LQKENI. The CDR3 consists of 14 residues. V shed 3 bases and J 6 bases; nucleotides not matched to a gene: 6. The CDR3 is CASSPGQGIQTQYF. CDR3 in DNA: TGTGCCAGCTCACCTGGACAGGGTATACAGACCCAGTACTTC. Variable domain in full (rest from reference TRBV18 and TRBJ2-5): NAGVMQNPRHLVRRRGQEARLRCSPMKGHSHVYWYRQLPEEGLKFMVYLQKENIIDESGMPKERFSAEFPKEGPSILRIQQVVRGDSAAYFCASSPGQGIQTQYFGPGTRLLVL.